This T cell receptor beta chain was captured in a study of regulatory T cells in long-lasting Graves disease. Looking at the study overall: Antithyroid drug use was under 3 months in newly diagnosed Graves' patients.

Study-wide results and caveats: Persistent disease preferred TRBV28, TRBJ1-2 and TRBJ2-5. Among persistent patients, a larger number of public clonotypes were shared (around 3,000) than among newly diagnosed patients (about 1,000).

Arm-PCR of CDR3 regions with iRepertoire HTBI primers generated TCR beta libraries. TCRdb re-called the multiplex PCR reads through MiXCR, storing one row per CDR3 protein. There are 250,000 to 400,000 distinct CDR3 sequences in the sample; about 20% occur only once, and around 36% lies in the top ten. V was shortened by 4 bases and J by 11 bases, with 11 bases between the two germline ends. Germline CDR1 is MDHEN and CDR2 is SYDVKM. This CDR3 has 11 residues. Time point described: newly diagnosed GD, antithyroid drugs for less than 3 months. Researchers made the TCR library from RNA that was extracted from PBMCs. This clonotype was seen many times. Its target is unknown.

The origin of this receptor is a female donor with Graves disease. Source: peripheral blood mononuclear cells (PBMCs), taken at new diagnosis, from a patient treated with antithyroid drugs. The chain is built from TRBV28 and TRBJ1-1; the D is unclear. Here the CDR3 reads CASSSNGRAFF. As DNA, the CDR3 is TGTGCCAGCAGTTCAAACGGGAGGGCTTTCTTT. Filled out from reference TRBV28 and TRBJ1-1, the complete variable domain reads DVKVTQSSRYLVKRTGEKVFLECVQDMDHENMFWYRQDPGLGLRLIYFSYDVKMKEKGDIPEGYSVSREKKERFSLILESASTNQTSMYLCASSSNGRAFFGQGTRLTVV.